This T cell receptor beta chain appears in the sequencing data of a study of blood T cells in healthy people across ages. To note about this clonotype: A single base separates this from a much larger clone, so it may be a read error.

Then a second PCR, running about 6 to 12 cycles, was carried out with a sample-barcoded 5' primer and a J-beta primer mix. With 12 random nucleotides, a template-switch adaptor tagged each individual cDNA molecule. One entry per CDR3 protein results from TCRdb running MiXCR on the 5' RACE reads. The sample lists some 1.8 million distinct CDR3 sequences; around 40% were seen once. J gave up 3 bases and V 7 bases, and 10 bases lay outside the gene matches. Germline CDR1 and CDR2: SQVTM and ANQGSEA. The CDR3 sequence is 15 residues long. This chain links TRBV29-1 with TRBJ2-1, with TRBD2 identical over 9 bases. Material for sequencing was blood. This TCR derives from a human donor in good health. The CDR3 DNA follows: TGCAGCGGACAAGTAGCGGGGGATATCTACAATGAGCAGTTCTTC. Translated, it gives CSGQVAGDIYNEQFF.